Listed below are T cell receptor beta chains from one sample, sequenced in a study of blood T cell repertoires in COVID-19. Here immunoSEQ multiplex PCR was the method, and the copy in TCRdb shows in-frame clones only, minus some. The sample has roughly 15,000 clones; 80% to 90% are singletons. The source material was peripheral blood. The receptors here all came from a man in his 70s in a cohort sampled during active COVID-19. The CDR3 runs from the conserved cysteine through the conserved F or W. A D gene is named only where the DNA matches it firmly. A clone size is listed for some rows: how often the clone was seen (once, few, many), or a class if it is expanded.

TRBV29-1	NA	TRBJ2-1	TRBD1	TGCAGCGTTGAACAGACAGGGGCGATGGGCAATGAGCAGTTCTTC	CSVEQTGAMGNEQFF
TRBV11-3	NA	TRBJ2-3	TRBD2	TGTGCCAGCAGCTTAGGAAGCAGCGGGAGGACAGATACGCAGTATTTT	CASSLGSSGRTDTQYF
TRBV7-2	NA	TRBJ2-5	NA	TGTGCCAGCAGCCGGAGGTCCGGCGAGACCCAGTACTTC	CASSRRSGETQYF
TRBV6-2/TRBV6-3	NA	TRBJ2-2	NA	TGTGCCAGCAGTTCGACGGCGGGCTGGAACACCGGGGAGCTGTTTTTT	CASSSTAGWNTGELFF
TRBV5-6	NA	TRBJ2-5	TRBD2	TGTGCCAGCAGCCCTATCACTAGCGTCGGGACCCAGTACTTC	CASSPITSVGTQYF
TRBV27	NA	TRBJ2-7	NA	TGTGCCAGCAGTCCGACCAGGGGTCCCTACGAGCAGTACTTC	CASSPTRGPYEQYF
TRBV9	NA	TRBJ2-7	NA	TGTGCCAGCAGCTCCGGGGGGCCTTACGAGCAGTACTTC	CASSSGGPYEQYF
TRBV5-1	NA	TRBJ2-5	NA	TGCGCCAGCAGCTCGCAAAGCCCGGGACTGGGAGAGACCCAGTACTTC	CASSSQSPGLGETQYF
TRBV7-8	few	TRBJ2-5	TRBD1	TGTGCCAGCAGCCCCGGGACAGACCAAGAGACCCAGTACTTC	CASSPGTDQETQYF
TRBV7-8	hyperexpanded	TRBJ1-6	TRBD1	TGTGCCAGCAGCACTACAGGGGAGAGGGAGAATTCACCCCTCCACTTT	CASSTTGERENSPLHF
TRBV29-1	once	TRBJ2-5	NA	TGCAGCGTTGTGGACCTAGCGCTGCCTGGGACCCAGTACTTC	CSVVDLALPGTQYF
TRBV6-5	NA	TRBJ2-2	NA	TGTGCCAGCAGCCGGGACCGACTAGCCGGGGAGCTGTTTTTT	CASSRDRLAGELFF
TRBV28	NA	TRBJ2-4	NA	TGTGCCAGCAGCGCGGAGGACGGTTTTAAAAACATTCAGTACTTC	CASSAEDGFKNIQYF
TRBV4-1	once	TRBJ2-7	NA	TGCGCCAGCAGCCCCCGGGGAAGTATTGGGAACTACGAGCAGTACTTC	CASSPRGSIGNYEQYF
TRBV6-5	NA	TRBJ2-7	NA	TGTGCCAGCAACTTCCTCGTGGAGCAGTACTTC	CASNFLVEQYF
TRBV7-2	NA	TRBJ1-4	NA	TGTGCCAGCAGCTTCACAGGGATAGGTGAAAAACTGTTTTTT	CASSFTGIGEKLFF
TRBV19	few	TRBJ2-7	TRBD2	TGTGCCAGTAGTATAGACCCCCCGGGAGGGCTGGGCGAGCAGTACTTC	CASSIDPPGGLGEQYF